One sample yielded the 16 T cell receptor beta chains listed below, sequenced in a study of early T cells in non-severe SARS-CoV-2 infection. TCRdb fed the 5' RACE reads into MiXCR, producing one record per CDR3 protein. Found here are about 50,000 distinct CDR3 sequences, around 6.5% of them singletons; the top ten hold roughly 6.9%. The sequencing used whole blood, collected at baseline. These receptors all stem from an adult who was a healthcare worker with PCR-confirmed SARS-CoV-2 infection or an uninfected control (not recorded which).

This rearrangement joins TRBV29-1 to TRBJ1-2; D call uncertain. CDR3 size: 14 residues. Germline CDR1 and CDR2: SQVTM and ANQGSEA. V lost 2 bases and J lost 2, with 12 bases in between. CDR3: CSVENPLPNYGYTF. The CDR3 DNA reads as TGCAGCGTTGAAAACCCCCTCCCGAACTATGGCTACACCTTC.

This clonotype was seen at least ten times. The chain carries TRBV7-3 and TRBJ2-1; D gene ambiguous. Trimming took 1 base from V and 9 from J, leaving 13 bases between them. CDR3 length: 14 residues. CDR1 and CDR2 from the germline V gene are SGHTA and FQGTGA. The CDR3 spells CASSLSGGTTEQFF. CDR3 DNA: TGTGCCAGCAGCTTAAGCGGCGGAACGACTGAGCAGTTCTTC.

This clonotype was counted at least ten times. The CDR3 nucleotides are TGTGCCAGCAGCTTAGGGGCGGGCCTGAACACTGAAGCTTTCTTT. Its translation: CASSLGAGLNTEAFF. The rearrangement joins TRBV7-6 to TRBJ1-1; no clear D. CDR3 length equals 15 residues. Germline values: CDR1 SGHVS, CDR2 FNYEAQ. Trimming shortened V by 1 base and J by 0 bases, and 9 bases separated the two germline ends.

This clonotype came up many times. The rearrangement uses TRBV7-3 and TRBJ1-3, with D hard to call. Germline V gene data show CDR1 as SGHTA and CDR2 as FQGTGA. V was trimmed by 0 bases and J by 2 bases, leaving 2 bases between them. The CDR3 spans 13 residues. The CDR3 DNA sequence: TGTGCCAGCAGCTTAACTCCTGGAAACACCATATATTTT. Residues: CASSLTPGNTIYF.

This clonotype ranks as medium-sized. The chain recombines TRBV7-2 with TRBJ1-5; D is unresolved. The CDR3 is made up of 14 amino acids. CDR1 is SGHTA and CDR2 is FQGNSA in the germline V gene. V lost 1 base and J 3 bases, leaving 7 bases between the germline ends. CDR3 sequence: CASSLGRVNQPQHF. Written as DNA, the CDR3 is TGTGCCAGCAGCTTAGGCAGAGTCAATCAGCCCCAGCATTTT.

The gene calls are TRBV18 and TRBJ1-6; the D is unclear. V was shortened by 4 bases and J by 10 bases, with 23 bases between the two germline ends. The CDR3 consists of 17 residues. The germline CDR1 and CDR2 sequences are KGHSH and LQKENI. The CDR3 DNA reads TGTGCCAGCTCACGAAACTTCGAGGGTTCCTCGGGCTCACCCCTCCACTTT. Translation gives CASSRNFEGSSGSPLHF.

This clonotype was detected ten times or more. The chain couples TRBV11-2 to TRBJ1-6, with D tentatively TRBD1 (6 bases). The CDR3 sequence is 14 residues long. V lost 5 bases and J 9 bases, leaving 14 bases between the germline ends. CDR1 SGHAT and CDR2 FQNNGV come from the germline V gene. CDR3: CASSRYRAGSPLHF. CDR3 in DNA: TGTGCCAGCAGCCGGTACAGGGCCGGTTCACCCCTCCACTTT.

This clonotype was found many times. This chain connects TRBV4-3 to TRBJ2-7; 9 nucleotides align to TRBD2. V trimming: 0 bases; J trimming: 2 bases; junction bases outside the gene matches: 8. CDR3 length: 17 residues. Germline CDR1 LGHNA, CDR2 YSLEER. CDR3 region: CASSQDLDLAGTYEQYF. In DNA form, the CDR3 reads TGCGCCAGCAGCCAAGATCTGGACCTAGCGGGGACCTACGAGCAGTACTTC.

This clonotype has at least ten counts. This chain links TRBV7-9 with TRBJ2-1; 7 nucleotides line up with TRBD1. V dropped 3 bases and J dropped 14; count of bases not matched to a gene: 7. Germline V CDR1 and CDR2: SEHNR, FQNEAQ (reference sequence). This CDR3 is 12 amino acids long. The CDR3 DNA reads TGTGCCAGCAGCTTTGGGGACAGACAAGAGTTCTTC. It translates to CASSFGDRQEFF.

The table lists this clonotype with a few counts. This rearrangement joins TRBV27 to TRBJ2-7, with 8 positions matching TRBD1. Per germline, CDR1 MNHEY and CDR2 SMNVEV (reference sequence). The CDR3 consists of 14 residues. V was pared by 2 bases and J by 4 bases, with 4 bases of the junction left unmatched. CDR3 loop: CASSLLQGAYEQYF. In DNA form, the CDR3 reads TGTGCCAGCAGTTTACTCCAGGGGGCGTACGAGCAGTACTTC.

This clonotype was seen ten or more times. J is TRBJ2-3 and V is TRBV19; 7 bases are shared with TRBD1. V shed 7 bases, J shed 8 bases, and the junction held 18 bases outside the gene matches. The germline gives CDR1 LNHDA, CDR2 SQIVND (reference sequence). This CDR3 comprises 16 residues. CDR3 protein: CASTPAQGFSPGTQYF. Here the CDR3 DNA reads TGTGCCAGTACCCCCGCACAGGGGTTCTCACCGGGTACGCAGTATTTT.

Here the CDR3 reads CASRRDMGGHNSPLHF. Here the CDR3 DNA reads TGTGCCAGCAGACGAGATATGGGGGGCCATAATTCACCCCTCCACTTT. This chain connects TRBV27 to TRBJ1-6, with TRBD1 as a possible D gene (6 bases). Trimming removed 6 bases from V and 5 bases from J, with 17 bases in between. The CDR3 sequence is 16 residues long. Germline CDR1 MNHEY, CDR2 SMNVEV (reference sequence).

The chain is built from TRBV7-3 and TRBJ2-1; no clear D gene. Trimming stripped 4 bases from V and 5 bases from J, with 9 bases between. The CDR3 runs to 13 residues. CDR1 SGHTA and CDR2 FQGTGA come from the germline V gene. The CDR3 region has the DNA TGTGCCAGCAGCTGGAAGGGTGACAATGAGCAGTTCTTC. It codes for CASSWKGDNEQFF.

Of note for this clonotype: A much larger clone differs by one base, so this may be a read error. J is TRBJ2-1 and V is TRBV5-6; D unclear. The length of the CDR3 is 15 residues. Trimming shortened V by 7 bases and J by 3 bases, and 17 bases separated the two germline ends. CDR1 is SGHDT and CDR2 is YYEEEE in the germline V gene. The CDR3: CASARTSSSYNEQFF. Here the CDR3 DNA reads TGTGCCAGCGCAAGGACGAGTAGCAGCTACAATGAGCAGTTCTTC.

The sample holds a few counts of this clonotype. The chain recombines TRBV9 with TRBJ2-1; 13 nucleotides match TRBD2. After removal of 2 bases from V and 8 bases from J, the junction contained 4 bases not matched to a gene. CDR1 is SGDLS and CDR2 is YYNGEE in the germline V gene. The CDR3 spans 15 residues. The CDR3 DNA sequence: TGTGCCAGCAGCGTTGGGACTAGCGGGATATATGAGCAGTTCTTC. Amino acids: CASSVGTSGIYEQFF.

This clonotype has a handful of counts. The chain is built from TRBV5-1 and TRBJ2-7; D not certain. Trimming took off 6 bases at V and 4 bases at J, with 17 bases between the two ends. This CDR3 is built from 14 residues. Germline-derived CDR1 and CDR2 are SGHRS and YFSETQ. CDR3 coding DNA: TGCGCCAGCACTCCGGGCCAGCTTACTTACGAGCAGTACTTC. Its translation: CASTPGQLTYEQYF.